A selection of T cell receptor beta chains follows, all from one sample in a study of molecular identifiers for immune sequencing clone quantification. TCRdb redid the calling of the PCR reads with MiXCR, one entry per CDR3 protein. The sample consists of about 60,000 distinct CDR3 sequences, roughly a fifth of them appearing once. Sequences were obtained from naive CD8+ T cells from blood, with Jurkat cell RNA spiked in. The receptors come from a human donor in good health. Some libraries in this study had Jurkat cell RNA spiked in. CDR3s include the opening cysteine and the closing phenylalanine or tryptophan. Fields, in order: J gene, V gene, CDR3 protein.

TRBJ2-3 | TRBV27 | CASSLVQHTDTQYF
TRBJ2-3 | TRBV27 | CASSVLDTDTQYF
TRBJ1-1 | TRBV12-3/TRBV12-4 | CASNRGQVTEAFF
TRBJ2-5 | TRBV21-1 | CASSASVGQETQYF
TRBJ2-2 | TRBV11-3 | CASSLEATLLNTGELFF
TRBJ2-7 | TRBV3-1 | CASSQAKGGTGIYEQYF
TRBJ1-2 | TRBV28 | CAGNTGTDRYTF
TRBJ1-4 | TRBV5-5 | CASSGRQGVVEKLFF
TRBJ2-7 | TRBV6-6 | CASSLKSEREGEQYF
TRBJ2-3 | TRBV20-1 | CSAREDSTTDTQYF
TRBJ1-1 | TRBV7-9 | CASRRRTGSTEAFF
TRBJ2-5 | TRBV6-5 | CASSKTLAGGETQYF
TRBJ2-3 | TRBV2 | CASSEDPRPDTQYF
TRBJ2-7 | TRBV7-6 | CASSVGTSATYEQYF
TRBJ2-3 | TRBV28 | CASAGVTQYF